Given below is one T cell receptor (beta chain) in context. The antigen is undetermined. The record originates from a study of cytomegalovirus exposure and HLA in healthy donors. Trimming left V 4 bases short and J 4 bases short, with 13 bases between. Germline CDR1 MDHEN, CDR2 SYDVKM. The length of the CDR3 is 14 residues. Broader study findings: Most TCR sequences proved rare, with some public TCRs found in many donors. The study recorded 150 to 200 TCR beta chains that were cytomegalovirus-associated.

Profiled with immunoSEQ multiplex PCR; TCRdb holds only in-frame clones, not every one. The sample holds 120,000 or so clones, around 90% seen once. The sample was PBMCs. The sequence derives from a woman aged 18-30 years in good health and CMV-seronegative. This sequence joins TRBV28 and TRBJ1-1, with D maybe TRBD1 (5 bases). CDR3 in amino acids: CASSSYRPGTEAFF. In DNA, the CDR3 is TGTGCCAGCAGTTCGTACAGGCCGGGCACTGAAGCTTTCTTT. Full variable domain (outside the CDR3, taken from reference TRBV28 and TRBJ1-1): DVKVTQSSRYLVKRTGEKVFLECVQDMDHENMFWYRQDPGLGLRLIYFSYDVKMKEKGDIPEGYSVSREKKERFSLILESASTNQTSMYLCASSSYRPGTEAFFGQGTRLTVV.